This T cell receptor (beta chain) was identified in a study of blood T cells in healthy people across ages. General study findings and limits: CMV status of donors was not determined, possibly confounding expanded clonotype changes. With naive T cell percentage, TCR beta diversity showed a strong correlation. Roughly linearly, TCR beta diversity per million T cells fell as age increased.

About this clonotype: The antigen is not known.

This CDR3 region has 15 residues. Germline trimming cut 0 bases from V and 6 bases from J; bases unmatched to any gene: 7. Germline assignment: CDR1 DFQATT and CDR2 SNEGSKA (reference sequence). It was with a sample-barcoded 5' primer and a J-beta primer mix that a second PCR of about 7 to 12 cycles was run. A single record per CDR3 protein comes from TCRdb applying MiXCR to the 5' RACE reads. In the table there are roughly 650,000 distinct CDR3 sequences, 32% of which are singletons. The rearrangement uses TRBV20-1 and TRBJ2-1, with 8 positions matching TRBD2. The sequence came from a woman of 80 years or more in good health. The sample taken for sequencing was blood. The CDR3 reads CSARERLAGFNEQFF. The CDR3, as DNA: TGCAGTGCTAGAGAGCGGCTAGCGGGCTTCAATGAGCAGTTCTTC.